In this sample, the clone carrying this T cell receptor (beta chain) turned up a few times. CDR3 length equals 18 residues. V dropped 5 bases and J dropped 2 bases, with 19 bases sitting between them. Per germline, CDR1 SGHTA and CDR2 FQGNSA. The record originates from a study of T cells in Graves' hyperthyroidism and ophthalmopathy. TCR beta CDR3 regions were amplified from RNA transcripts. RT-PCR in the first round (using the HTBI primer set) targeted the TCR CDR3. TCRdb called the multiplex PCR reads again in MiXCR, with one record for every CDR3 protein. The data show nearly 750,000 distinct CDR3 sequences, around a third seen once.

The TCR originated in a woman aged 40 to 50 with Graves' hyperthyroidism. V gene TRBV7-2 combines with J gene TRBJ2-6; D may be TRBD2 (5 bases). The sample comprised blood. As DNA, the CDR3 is TGTGCCAGCAGCCTAGAGGGAACACTGGTCGCTGGGGCCAACGTCCTGACTTTC. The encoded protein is CASSLEGTLVAGANVLTF.